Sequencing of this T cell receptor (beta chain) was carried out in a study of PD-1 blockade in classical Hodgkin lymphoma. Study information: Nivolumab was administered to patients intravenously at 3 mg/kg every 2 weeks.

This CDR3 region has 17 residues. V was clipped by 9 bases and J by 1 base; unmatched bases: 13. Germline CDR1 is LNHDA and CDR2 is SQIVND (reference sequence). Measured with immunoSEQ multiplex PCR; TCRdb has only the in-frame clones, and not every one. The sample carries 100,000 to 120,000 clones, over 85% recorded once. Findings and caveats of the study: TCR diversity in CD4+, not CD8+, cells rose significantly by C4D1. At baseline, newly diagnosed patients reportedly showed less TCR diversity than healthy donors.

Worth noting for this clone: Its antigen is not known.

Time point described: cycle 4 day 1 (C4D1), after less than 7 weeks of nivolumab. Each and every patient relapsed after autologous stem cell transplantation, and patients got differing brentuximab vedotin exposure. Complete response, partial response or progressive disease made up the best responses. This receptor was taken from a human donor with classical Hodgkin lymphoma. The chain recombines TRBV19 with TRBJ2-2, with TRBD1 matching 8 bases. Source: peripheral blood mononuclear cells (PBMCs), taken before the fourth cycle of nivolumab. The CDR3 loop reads CASHRADRVRNTGELFF. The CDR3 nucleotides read TGTGCCAGCCACAGGGCGGACAGGGTGAGGAACACCGGGGAGCTGTTTTTT.